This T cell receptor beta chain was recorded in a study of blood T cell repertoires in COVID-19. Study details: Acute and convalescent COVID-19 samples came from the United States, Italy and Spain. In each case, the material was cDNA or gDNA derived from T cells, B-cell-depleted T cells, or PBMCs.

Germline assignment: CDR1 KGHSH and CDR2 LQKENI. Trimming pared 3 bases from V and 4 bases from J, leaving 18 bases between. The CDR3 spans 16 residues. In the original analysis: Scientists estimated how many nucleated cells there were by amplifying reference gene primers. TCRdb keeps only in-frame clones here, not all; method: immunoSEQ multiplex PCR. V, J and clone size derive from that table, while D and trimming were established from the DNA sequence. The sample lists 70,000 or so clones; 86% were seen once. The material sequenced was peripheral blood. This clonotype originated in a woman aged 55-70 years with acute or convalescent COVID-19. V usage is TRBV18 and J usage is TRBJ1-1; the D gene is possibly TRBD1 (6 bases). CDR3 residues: CASSPTAGALTTEAFF. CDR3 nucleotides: TGTGCCAGCTCACCGACGGCGGGGGCGCTTACCACTGAAGCTTTCTTT.